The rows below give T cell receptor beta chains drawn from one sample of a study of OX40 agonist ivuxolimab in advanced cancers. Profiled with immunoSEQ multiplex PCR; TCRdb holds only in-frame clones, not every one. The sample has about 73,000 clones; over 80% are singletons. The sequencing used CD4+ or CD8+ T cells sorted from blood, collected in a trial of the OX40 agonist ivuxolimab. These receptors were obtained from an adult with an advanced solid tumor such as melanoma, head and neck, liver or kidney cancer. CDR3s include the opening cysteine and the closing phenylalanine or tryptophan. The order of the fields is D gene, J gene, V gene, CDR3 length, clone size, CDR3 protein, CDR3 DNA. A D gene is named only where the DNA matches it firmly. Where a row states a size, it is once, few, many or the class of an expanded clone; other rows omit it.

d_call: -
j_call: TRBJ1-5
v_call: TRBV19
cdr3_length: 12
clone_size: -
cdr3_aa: CASSMGYQPQHF
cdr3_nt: TGTGCCAGTAGTATGGGCTATCAGCCCCAGCATTTT

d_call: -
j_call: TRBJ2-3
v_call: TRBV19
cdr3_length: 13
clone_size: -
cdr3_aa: CASNQGHTDTQYF
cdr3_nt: TGTGCCAGTAATCAGGGGCACACAGATACGCAGTATTTT

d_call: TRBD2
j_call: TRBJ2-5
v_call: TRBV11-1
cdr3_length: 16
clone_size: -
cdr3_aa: CASSLGLANNQETQYF
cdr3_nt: TGTGCCAGCAGCTTAGGACTAGCAAATAACCAAGAGACCCAGTACTTC

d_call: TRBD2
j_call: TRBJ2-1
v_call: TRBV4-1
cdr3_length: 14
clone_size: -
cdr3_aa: CASSPLRTSLGQFF
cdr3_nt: TGCGCCAGCAGCCCTCTACGGACTAGTTTGGGGCAGTTCTTC

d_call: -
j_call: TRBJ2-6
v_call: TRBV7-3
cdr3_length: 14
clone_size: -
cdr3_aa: CASSLSSGANVLTF
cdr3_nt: TGTGCCAGCAGCTTAAGCTCTGGGGCCAACGTCCTGACTTTC

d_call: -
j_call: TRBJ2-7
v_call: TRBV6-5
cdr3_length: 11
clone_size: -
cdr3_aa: CASGRTYEQYF
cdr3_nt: TGTGCCAGCGGCAGGACCTACGAGCAGTACTTC

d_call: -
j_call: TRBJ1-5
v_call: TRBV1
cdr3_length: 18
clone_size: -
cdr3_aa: CTRGDRGPQSGSNQPQHF
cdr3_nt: TGCACCAGGGGGGACAGGGGGCCCCAATCAGGTAGCAATCAGCCCCAGCATTTT

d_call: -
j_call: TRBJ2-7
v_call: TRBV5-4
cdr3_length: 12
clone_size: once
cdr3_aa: CASSPNRAEQYF
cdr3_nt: TGTGCCAGCAGCCCCAACAGGGCCGAGCAGTACTTC

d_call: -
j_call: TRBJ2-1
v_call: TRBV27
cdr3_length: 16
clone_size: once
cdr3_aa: CASSQTGTSRLLEQFF
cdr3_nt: TGTGCCAGCAGCCAAACCGGGACTTCCCGCCTGTTAGAGCAGTTCTTC

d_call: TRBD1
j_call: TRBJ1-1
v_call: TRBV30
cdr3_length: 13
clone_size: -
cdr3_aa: CAWSSDRGAEAFF
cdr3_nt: TGTGCCTGGAGTTCGGACAGGGGCGCTGAAGCTTTCTTT

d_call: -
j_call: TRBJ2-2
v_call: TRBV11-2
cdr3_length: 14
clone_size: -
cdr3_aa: CASSSNRGTGELFF
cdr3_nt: TGTGCCAGCAGCTCCAATAGGGGCACCGGGGAGCTGTTTTTT

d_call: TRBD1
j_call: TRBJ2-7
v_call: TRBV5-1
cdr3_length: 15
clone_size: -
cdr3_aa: CASSRNPDRIYEQYF
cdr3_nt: TGCGCCAGCAGCAGGAACCCGGACAGGATCTACGAGCAGTACTTC

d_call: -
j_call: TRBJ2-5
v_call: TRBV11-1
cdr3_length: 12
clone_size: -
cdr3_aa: CASSYSLETQYF
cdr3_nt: TGTGCCAGCAGCTACTCCTTGGAGACCCAGTACTTC

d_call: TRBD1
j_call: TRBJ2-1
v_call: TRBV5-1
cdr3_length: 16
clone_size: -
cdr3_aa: CASSLVGTGTYNEQFF
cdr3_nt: TGCGCCAGCAGCTTGGTGGGGACAGGGACCTACAATGAGCAGTTCTTC

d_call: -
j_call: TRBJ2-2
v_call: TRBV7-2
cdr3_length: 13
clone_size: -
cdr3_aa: CASSLYITGELFF
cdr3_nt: TGTGCCAGCAGCTTATACATCACCGGGGAGCTGTTTTTT

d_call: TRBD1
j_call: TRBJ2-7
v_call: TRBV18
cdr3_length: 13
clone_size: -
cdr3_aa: CASSQDRAYEQYF
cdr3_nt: TGTGCCAGCTCACAGGACAGGGCCTACGAGCAGTACTTC

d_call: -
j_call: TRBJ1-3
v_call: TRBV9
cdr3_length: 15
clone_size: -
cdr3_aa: CASSAHLFSGNTIYF
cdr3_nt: TGTGCCAGCAGCGCCCACCTATTCTCTGGAAACACCATATATTTT

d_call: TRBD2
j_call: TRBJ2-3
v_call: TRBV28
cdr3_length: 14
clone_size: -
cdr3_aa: CASSRAGGTDTQYF
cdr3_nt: TGTGCCAGCAGTCGAGCGGGGGGCACAGATACGCAGTATTTT

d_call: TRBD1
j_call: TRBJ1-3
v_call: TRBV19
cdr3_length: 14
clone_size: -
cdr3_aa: CASSKQGAGNTIYF
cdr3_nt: TGTGCCAGTAGTAAACAGGGGGCTGGAAACACCATATATTTT

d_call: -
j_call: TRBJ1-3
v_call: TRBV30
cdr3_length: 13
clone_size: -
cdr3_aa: CAWSRGSGSTIYF
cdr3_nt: TGTGCCTGGAGTCGAGGTTCTGGAAGCACCATATATTTT

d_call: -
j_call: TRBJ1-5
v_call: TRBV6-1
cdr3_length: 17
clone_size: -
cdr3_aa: CASSERQVPNSNQPQHF
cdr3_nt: TGTGCCAGCAGTGAGCGGCAGGTACCAAATAGCAATCAGCCCCAGCATTTT

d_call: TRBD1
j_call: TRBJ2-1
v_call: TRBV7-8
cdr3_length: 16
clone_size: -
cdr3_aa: CASSGKTGASYNEQFF
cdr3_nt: TGTGCCAGCAGCGGAAAGACAGGGGCGTCCTACAATGAGCAGTTCTTC

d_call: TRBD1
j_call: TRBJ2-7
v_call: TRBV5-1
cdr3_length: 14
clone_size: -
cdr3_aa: CASRRTGGPYEQYF
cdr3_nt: TGCGCCAGCAGGAGGACAGGGGGCCCCTACGAGCAGTACTTC

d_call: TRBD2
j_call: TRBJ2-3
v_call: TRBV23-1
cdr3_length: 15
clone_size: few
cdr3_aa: CASSRNGRAQDTQYF
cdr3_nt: TGCGCCAGCAGTCGCAACGGGAGGGCCCAGGATACGCAGTATTTT

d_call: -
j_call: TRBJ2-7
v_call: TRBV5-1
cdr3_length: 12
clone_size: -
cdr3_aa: CASRTDSDEQYF
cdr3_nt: TGCGCCAGCAGGACGGATTCAGACGAGCAGTACTTC

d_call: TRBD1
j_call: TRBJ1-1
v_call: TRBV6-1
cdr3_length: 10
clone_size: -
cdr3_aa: CATTGWEAFF
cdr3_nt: TGTGCCACGACAGGGTGGGAAGCTTTCTTT

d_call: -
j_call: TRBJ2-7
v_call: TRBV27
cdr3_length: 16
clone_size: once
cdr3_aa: CASSPLTLSTTYEQYF
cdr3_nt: TGTGCCAGCAGTCCCCTAACACTATCCACGACCTACGAGCAGTACTTC

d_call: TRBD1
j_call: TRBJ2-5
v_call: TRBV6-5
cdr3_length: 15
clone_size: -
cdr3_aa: CASTARDSRRETQYF
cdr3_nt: TGTGCCAGCACCGCCCGGGACAGTCGGCGGGAGACCCAGTACTTC